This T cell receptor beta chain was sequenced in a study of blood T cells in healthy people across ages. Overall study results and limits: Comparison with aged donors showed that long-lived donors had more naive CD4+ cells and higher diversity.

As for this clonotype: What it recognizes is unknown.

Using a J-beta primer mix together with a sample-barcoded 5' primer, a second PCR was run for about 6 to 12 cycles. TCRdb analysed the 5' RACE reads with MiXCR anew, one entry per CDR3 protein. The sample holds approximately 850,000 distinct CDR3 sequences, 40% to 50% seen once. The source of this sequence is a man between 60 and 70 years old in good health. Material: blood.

The CDR3 sequence: CSASPWVRDQGETQYF. The CDR3 bases are TGCAGTGCTAGTCCCTGGGTCAGGGATCAAGGAGAGACCCAGTACTTC. The gene calls are TRBV20-1 and TRBJ2-5, with D possibly TRBD1 on 5 matching bases. V was clipped by 3 bases and J by 4 bases, with 21 bases between them. Looked up from germline, CDR1 is DFQATT and CDR2 is SNEGSKA (reference sequence). The CDR3 is 16 residues long.